This TCR beta chain was sequenced in a study of cytomegalovirus exposure and HLA in healthy donors. Vbeta (60) and Jbeta (13) primers were used in the PCR. Produced via immunoSEQ multiplex PCR; TCRdb's table is partial and in-frame only. The table includes approximately 100,000 clones, approximately 70% detected once. After removal of 0 bases from V and 7 bases from J, the junction contained 5 bases not matched to a gene. The CDR3 is 14 amino acids. CDR1 and CDR2 (germline): ENHRY, SYGVKD. The chain combines TRBV10-3 with TRBJ1-1; TRBD1 agrees at 7 bases. This clonotype originated in a woman between 18 and 30 years old in good health and CMV-seropositive. Material: PBMCs. In DNA form, the CDR3 reads TGTGCCATCAGTGAGTCGACAGGGTATATTGAAGCTTTCTTT. This translates into CAISESTGYIEAFF.